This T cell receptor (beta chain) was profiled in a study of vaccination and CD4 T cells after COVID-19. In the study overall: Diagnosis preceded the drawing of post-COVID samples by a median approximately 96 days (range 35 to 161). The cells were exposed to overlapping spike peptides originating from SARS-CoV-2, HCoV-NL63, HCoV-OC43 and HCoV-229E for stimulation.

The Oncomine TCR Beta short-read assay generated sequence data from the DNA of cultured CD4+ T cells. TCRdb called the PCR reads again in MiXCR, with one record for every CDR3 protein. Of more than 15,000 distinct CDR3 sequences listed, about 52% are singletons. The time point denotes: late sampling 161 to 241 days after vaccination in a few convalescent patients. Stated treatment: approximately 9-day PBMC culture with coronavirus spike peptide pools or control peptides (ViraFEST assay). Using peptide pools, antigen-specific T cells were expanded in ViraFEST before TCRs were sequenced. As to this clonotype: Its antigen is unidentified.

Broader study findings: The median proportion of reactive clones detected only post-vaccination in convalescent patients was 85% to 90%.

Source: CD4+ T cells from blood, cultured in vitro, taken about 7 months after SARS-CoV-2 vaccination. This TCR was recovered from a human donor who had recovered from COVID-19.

The CDR3 nucleotides are TGCAGTGCCAGGAGTAGACAAACGCCGACGGATTCACCCCTCCACTTT. Protein product: CSARSRQTPTDSPLHF. J is TRBJ1-6 and V is TRBV20-1; D remains unclear. Germline lookup yields CDR1 DFQATT and CDR2 SNEGSKA (reference sequence). This CDR3 comprises 16 residues. Trimming took off 6 bases at V and 8 bases at J, with 23 bases between the two ends.